Each of the 22 T cell receptor beta chains below was sequenced from the same sample in a study of neurological immune-mediated disorders. One entry per CDR3 protein, called by TCRdb with MiXCR from the 5' RACE reads. The data contain under 70,000 distinct CDR3 sequences, more than 3% of them singletons. Sequencing was performed on PBMCs. These receptors were collected from a woman in her sixties or seventies with multiple sclerosis.

As regards this clonotype: One base away lies a much larger clone, so this may be a sequencing read error. J is TRBJ1-5 and V is TRBV15; D gene uncertain. The tail of the sequence fits TRBJ2-3 better, so the J call may be wrong. Germline values: CDR1 LNHNV, CDR2 YYDKDF (reference sequence). This CDR3 region has 14 residues. CDR3 coding DNA: TGTGCCACCAGCAGGACCGGAGTCGGTCAGCCCCAGTATTTT. Its translation is CATSRTGVGQPQYF.

This clonotype has a count of ten or more. The chain has TRBV5-1 and TRBJ2-7; no reliable D call. This CDR3 comprises 15 residues. Germline lookup yields CDR1 SGHRS and CDR2 YFSETQ. With 4 bases removed from V and 0 bases from J, the gap between germline ends came to 14 bases. CDR3 DNA sequence: TGCGCCAGCAGCGTCCTATGGGGTAGCTCCTACGAGCAGTACTTC. Its translation is CASSVLWGSSYEQYF.

The table lists this clonotype with many counts. V usage is TRBV20-1 and J usage is TRBJ2-7; maybe TRBD2 (6 bases). Trimming cost V 0 bases and J 3 bases, with 15 bases left between them. Looked up from germline, CDR1 is DFQATT and CDR2 is SNEGSKA (reference sequence). This CDR3 is built from 15 residues. This CDR3 reads CSARDSGGVFYEQYF. The DNA of the CDR3 is TGCAGTGCTAGAGATAGCGGAGGGGTTTTCTACGAGCAGTACTTC.

Many counts were recorded for this clonotype. The chain recombines TRBV12-3 or TRBV12-4 with TRBJ1-2, with D hard to call. Trimming took off 3 bases at V and 1 base at J, with 3 bases between the two ends. This CDR3 is built from 12 residues. The CDR3 is CASSLYNYGYTF. In nucleotides, the CDR3 is TGTGCCAGCAGTTTGTATAACTATGGCTACACCTTC.

This clonotype was picked up many times. The V call is TRBV5-1, the J call TRBJ1-3, with D possibly TRBD1 on 6 matching bases. The CDR3 loop spans 17 amino acids. Germline-derived CDR1 and CDR2 are SGHRS and YFSETQ. V was shortened by 0 bases and J by 0 bases, with 13 bases between the two germline ends. The CDR3, as DNA: TGCGCCAGCAGCTTGGCCCGGGACACGGACTCTGGAAACACCATATATTTT. The encoded protein is CASSLARDTDSGNTIYF.

This clonotype was detected many times. This CDR3 is CAISPRRLVNSHEQYF. CDR3 in DNA: TGTGCCATCAGTCCCCGGCGACTAGTTAATTCCCACGAGCAGTACTTC. This chain joins TRBV10-3 and TRBJ2-7; possibly TRBD2 for D (6 bases). CDR3 length equals 16 residues. Germline V gives CDR1 ENHRY, CDR2 SYGVKD. Trimming stripped 5 bases from V and 5 bases from J, with 22 bases between.

Many counts were recorded for this clonotype. This sequence joins TRBV5-1 and TRBJ1-6; D is uncertain. Germline lookup yields CDR1 SGHRS and CDR2 YFSETQ. This CDR3 has 13 residues. V gave up 0 bases and J gave up 8 bases, with 6 bases separating them. The CDR3 is CASSLDGHSPLHF. The CDR3 DNA follows: TGCGCCAGCAGCTTGGACGGGCATTCACCCCTCCACTTT.

This clonotype showed up many times. This sequence joins TRBV20-1 and TRBJ2-3, with D possibly TRBD1 on 5 matching bases. Trimming pared 7 bases from V and 2 bases from J, leaving 19 bases between. CDR3 length: 15 amino acids. Germline-derived CDR1 and CDR2 are DFQATT and SNEGSKA (reference sequence). The CDR3 loop reads CSVATQGHHTDTQYF. The CDR3 DNA is TGCAGTGTCGCGACGCAGGGTCACCACACAGATACGCAGTATTTT.

Many counts were recorded for this clonotype. The chain uses TRBV10-3 and TRBJ2-1, with 7 nucleotides matching TRBD2. V lost 2 bases to trimming and J lost 6 bases; unmatched junction nucleotides: 4. Per the germline V gene, CDR1 is ENHRY and CDR2 is SYGVKD. The CDR3 covers 14 residues. CDR3 residues: CAISETVAGNEQFF. In DNA, the CDR3 is TGTGCCATCAGTGAGACCGTAGCGGGCAATGAGCAGTTCTTC.

This clonotype was recorded at least ten times. The J gene is TRBJ2-7, the V gene TRBV20-1, with TRBD1 matching 7 bases. The CDR3 loop spans 14 amino acids. Germline CDR1 reads DFQATT; CDR2 reads SNEGSKA (reference sequence). J was trimmed by 2 bases and V by 3 bases; bases with no gene match: 7. The CDR3 spells CSASRTGDTYEQYF. The CDR3, as DNA: TGCAGTGCTAGCAGGACAGGCGATACCTACGAGCAGTACTTC.

This clonotype was seen at least ten times. The CDR3, as DNA: TGCGCCAGCAGCTTAGCGGAGACTGGCTACACCTTC. This translates into CASSLAETGYTF. This chain joins TRBV5-1 and TRBJ1-2; no clear D. CDR1 is SGHRS, CDR2 YFSETQ, per germline. Trimming shortened V by 2 bases and J by 7 bases, and 9 bases separated the two germline ends. The CDR3 runs 12 residues.

This clonotype has a count of ten or more. CDR3 coding DNA: TGTGCCAGCAGCACCCAAGGGGCTGGGGAGCTGTTTTTT. Translation: CASSTQGAGELFF. This rearrangement joins TRBV7-9 to TRBJ2-2; a possible D gene is TRBD1 (5 bases). Germline assignment: CDR1 SEHNR and CDR2 FQNEAQ (reference sequence). V was trimmed by 5 bases and J by 8 bases, leaving 12 bases between them. This CDR3 is built from 13 residues. Together with reference TRBV7-9 and TRBJ2-2, the CDR3 gives the full variable domain: DTGVSQNPRHKITKRGQNVTFRCDPISEHNRLYWYRQTLGQGPEFLTYFQNEAQLEKSRLLSDRFSAERPKGSFSTLEIQRTEQGDSAMYLCASSTQGAGELFFGEGSRLTVL.

This clonotype was counted ten times or more. The V and J genes are TRBV20-1 and TRBJ2-2, with D unclear. CDR1 and CDR2 from the germline V gene are DFQATT and SNEGSKA (reference sequence). The V end was cut by 2 bases, the J end by 3 bases, with 7 bases between. This CDR3 has 13 residues. Here the CDR3 DNA reads TGCAGTGCTAGACACGCGGACACCGGGGAGCTGTTTTTT. Protein: CSARHADTGELFF.

In its sample, this clonotype was seen many times. This chain connects TRBV2 to TRBJ2-3; TRBD1 might be the D (6 bases). Germline V gene data show CDR1 as SNHLY and CDR2 as FYNNEI. CDR3 length: 14 amino acids. Trimming stripped 2 bases from V and 3 bases from J, with 9 bases between. The CDR3 DNA reads as TGTGCCAGCAGTGAAAACAGGGATACAGATACGCAGTATTTT. Translation gives CASSENRDTDTQYF.

Many counts were recorded for this clonotype. The junction departs from the called germline gene at one end, perhaps through a read error. This rearrangement joins TRBV29-1 to TRBJ2-6; D unresolved. Germline V CDR1 and CDR2: SQVTM, ANQGSEA. The CDR3 loop spans 12 amino acids. CDR3 sequence reads: CSVEGGANVLTF. CDR3 coding DNA: TGCAGCGTCGAAGGCGGGGCCAACGTCCTGACTTTC. The variable domain in full, completed from reference TRBV29-1 and TRBJ2-6, reads SAVISQKPSRDICQRGTSLTIQCQVDSQVTMMFWYRQQPGQSLTLIATANQGSEATYESGFVIDKFPISRPNLTFSTLTVSNMSPEDSSIYLCSVEGGANVLTFGAGSRLTVL.

The sample holds a few counts of this clonotype. V and J are TRBV20-1 and TRBJ2-2; D is undetermined. Germline V gives CDR1 DFQATT, CDR2 SNEGSKA (reference sequence). The germline V and J ends were trimmed by 1 base and 7 bases, with 7 bases remaining between them. The CDR3 sequence is 12 residues long. CDR3: CSARGSFGELFF. DNA of the CDR3: TGCAGTGCTAGAGGGTCCTTCGGGGAGCTGTTTTTT.

This clonotype came up many times. This chain connects TRBV7-2 to TRBJ1-6; possibly TRBD1 for D (6 bases). The ends were cut back, 5 bases at V and 6 bases at J, with 11 bases in the middle. This CDR3 spans 14 amino acids. Germline lookup yields CDR1 SGHTA and CDR2 FQGNSA. The DNA of the CDR3 is TGTGCCAGCAGCGTAGACAGGATTAATTCACCCCTCCACTTT. Its protein is CASSVDRINSPLHF.

This clonotype was seen many times. V usage is TRBV29-1 and J usage is TRBJ2-3; no clear D gene. Germline CDR1 and CDR2: SQVTM and ANQGSEA. The length of the CDR3 is 14 residues. V was shortened by 0 bases and J by 4 bases, with 11 bases between the two germline ends. Here the CDR3 reads CSVEESASADTQYF. Written as DNA, the CDR3 is TGCAGCGTTGAAGAATCGGCTAGTGCAGATACGCAGTATTTT.

The table lists this clonotype with many counts. This chain uses TRBV12-3 or TRBV12-4 with TRBJ2-3; D perhaps matches TRBD1 (8 bases). The V and J ends lost 6 bases and 5 bases respectively, with 15 bases between them. This CDR3 is built from 14 residues. The CDR3 nucleotides are TGTGCCAGCAGCTTTACAGGGGGGGGAGATACGCAGTATTTT. Translation gives CASSFTGGGDTQYF.

Many counts were recorded for this clonotype. The chain links TRBV28 to TRBJ2-7; 10 positions match TRBD1. V shed 8 bases and J 2 bases; nucleotides not matched to a gene: 6. Germline V gene lookup returns CDR1 MDHEN and CDR2 SYDVKM. This CDR3 has 14 residues. In DNA form, the CDR3 reads TGTGCCAGCTCCGGACAGGGGGGAACCTACGAGCAGTACTTC. Amino acids: CASSGQGGTYEQYF.

This clonotype was seen ten or more times. The chain couples TRBV20-1 to TRBJ2-5; D unclear. This CDR3 has 12 residues. V was clipped by 1 base and J by 6 bases, with 9 bases between them. Germline CDR1 and CDR2: DFQATT and SNEGSKA (reference sequence). The CDR3 DNA is TGCAGTGCTAGAGTCCGATTGAAGACCCAGTACTTC. Amino acids: CSARVRLKTQYF.

This clonotype showed up many times. J is TRBJ2-5 and V is TRBV15; no clear D gene. V was clipped by 1 base and J by 2 bases, with 8 bases between them. Germline V gene sequence: CDR1 LNHNV, CDR2 YYDKDF (reference sequence). The CDR3 has 14 residues. The CDR3 DNA sequence: TGTGCCACCAGCAGAGGGACGGTGCAAGAGACCCAGTACTTC. This encodes CATSRGTVQETQYF.